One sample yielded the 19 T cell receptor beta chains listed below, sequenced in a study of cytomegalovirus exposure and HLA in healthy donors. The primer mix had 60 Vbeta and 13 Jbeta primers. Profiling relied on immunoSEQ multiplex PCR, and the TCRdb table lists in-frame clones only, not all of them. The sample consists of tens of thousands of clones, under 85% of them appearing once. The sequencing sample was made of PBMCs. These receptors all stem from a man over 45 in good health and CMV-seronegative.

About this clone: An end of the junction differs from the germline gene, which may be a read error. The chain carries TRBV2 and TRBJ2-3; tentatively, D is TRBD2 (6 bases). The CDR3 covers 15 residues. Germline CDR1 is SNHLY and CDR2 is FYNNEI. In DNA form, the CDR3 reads TGTGCCAGCGGTCAAAGGGACTTCCGCACAGATACGCAGTGTTTT. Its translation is CASGQRDFRTDTQCF.

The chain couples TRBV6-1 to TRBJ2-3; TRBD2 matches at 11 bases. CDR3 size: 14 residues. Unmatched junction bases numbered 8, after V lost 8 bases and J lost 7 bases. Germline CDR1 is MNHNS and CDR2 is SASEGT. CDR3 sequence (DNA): TGTGCCAGCTCTCCCGGGACTAGCGGAAATACGCAGTATTTT. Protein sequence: CASSPGTSGNTQYF.

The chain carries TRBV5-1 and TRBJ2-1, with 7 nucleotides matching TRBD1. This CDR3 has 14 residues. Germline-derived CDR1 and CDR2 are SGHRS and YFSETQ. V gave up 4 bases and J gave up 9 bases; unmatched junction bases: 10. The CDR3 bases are TGCGCCAGCAGCACAGGGGTTGCAACGGGTGAGCAGTTCTTC. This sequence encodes CASSTGVATGEQFF. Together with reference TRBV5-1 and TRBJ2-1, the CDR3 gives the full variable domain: KAGVTQTPRYLIKTRGQQVTLSCSPISGHRSVSWYQQTPGQGLQFLFEYFSETQRNKGNFPGRFSGRQFSNSRSEMNVSTLELGDSALYLCASSTGVATGEQFFGPGTRLTVL.

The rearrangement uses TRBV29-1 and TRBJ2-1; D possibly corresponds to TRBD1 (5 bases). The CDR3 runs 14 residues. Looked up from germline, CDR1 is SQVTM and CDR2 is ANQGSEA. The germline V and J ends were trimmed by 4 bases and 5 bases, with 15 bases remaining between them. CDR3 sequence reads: CSVGGQRVNNEQFF. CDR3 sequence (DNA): TGCAGCGTTGGGGGCCAGCGTGTAAACAATGAGCAGTTCTTC.

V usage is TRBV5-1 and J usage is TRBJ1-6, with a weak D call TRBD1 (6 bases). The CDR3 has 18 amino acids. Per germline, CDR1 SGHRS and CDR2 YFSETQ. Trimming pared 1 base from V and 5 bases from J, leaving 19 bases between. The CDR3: CASSLQGSGGTNNSPLHF. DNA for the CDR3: TGCGCCAGCAGCTTGCAGGGGTCCGGGGGGACAAATAATTCACCCCTCCACTTT.

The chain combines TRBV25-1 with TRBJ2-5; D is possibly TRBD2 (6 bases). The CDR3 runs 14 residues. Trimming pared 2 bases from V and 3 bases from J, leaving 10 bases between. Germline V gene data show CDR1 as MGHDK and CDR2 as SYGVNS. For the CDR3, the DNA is TGTGCCAGCAGTGAACTCTCGGGGGAAGAGACCCAGTACTTC. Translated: CASSELSGEETQYF.

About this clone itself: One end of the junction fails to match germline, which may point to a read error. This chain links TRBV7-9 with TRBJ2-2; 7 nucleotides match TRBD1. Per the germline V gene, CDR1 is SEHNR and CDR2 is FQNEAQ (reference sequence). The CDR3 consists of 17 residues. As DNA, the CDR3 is TGTTCCAGCAGCCGAGACCGTGGGACAGATAACACCGGGGAGCTGTTTTTT. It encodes CSSSRDRGTDNTGELFF.

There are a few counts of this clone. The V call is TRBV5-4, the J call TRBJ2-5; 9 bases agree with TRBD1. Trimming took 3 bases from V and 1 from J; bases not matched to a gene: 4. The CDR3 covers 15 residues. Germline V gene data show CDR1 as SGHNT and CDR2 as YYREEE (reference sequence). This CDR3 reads CASSSRDRVQETQYF. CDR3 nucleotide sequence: TGTGCCAGCAGCTCGAGGGACAGGGTCCAAGAGACCCAGTACTTC.

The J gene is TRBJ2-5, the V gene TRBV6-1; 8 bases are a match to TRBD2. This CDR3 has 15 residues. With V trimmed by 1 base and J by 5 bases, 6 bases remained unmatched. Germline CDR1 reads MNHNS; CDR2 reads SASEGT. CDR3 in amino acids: CASSEGVGGAETQYF. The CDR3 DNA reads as TGTGCCAGCAGTGAAGGGGTCGGGGGGGCGGAGACCCAGTACTTC.

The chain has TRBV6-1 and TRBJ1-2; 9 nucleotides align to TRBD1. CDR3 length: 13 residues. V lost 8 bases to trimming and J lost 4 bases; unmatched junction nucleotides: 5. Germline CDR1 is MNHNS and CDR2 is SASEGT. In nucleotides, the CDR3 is TGTGCCAGCGGACCGACAGGGGGCTATGGCTACACCTTC. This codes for CASGPTGGYGYTF.

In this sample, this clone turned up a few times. The DNA of the CDR3 is TGTGCCAGCTCACCAGATATTGGGCGGACAGCGGAGACCCAGTACTTC. Translation gives CASSPDIGRTAETQYF. This chain connects TRBV27 to TRBJ2-5, with TRBD1 as a possible D gene (6 bases). The CDR3 contains 16 residues. Per germline, CDR1 MNHEY and CDR2 SMNVEV (reference sequence). V was pared by 8 bases and J by 5 bases, with 24 bases between.

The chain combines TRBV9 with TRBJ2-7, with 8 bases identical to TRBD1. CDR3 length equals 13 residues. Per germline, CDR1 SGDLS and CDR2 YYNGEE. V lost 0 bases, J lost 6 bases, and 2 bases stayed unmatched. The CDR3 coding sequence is TGTGCCAGCAGCGTAGTAACAGGGGGCGAGCAGTACTTC. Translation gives CASSVVTGGEQYF.

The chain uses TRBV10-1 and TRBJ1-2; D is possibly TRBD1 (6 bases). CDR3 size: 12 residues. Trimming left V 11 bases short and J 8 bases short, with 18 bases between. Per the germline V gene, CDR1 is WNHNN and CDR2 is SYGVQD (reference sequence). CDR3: CAARTAPGGYTF. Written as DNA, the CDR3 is TGCGCCGCCCGGACAGCCCCAGGCGGCTACACCTTC.

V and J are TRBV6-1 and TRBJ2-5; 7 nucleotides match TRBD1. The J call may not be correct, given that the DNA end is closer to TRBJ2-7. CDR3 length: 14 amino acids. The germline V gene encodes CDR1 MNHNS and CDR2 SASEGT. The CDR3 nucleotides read TGTGCCAGCAGTGAAATACAGGGGTCCCTCGAGCAGTACTTC. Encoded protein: CASSEIQGSLEQYF.

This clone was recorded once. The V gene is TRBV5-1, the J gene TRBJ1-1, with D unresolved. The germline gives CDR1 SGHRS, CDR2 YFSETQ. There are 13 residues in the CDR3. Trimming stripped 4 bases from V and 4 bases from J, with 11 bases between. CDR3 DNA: TGCGCCAGCAGCCAAGGACTGATCACTGAAGCTTTCTTT. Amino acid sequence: CASSQGLITEAFF.

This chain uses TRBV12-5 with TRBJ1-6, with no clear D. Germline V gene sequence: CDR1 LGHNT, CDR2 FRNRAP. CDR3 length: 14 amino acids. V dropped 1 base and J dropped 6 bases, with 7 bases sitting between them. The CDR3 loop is CASGLGSSNSPLHF. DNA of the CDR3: TGTGCTAGTGGTTTGGGGAGTAGTAATTCACCCCTCCACTTT. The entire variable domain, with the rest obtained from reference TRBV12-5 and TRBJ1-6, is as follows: DARVTQTPRHKVTEMGQEVTMRCQPILGHNTVFWYRQTMMQGLELLAYFRNRAPLDDSGMPKDRFSAEMPDATLATLKIQPSEPRDSAVYFCASGLGSSNSPLHFGNGTRLTVT.

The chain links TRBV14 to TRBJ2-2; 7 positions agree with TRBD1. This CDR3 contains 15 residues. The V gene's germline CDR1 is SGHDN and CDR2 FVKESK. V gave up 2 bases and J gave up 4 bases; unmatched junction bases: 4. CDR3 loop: CASSQWTGGTGELFF. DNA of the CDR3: TGTGCCAGCAGCCAATGGACAGGAGGCACCGGGGAGCTGTTTTTT.

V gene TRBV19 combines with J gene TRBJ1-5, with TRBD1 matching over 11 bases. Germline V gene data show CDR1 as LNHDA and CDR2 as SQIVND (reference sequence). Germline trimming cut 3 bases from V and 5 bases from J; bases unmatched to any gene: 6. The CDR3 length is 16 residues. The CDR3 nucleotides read TGTGCCAGTAGTATTAGGGACAGGGGGAAAGATCAGCCCCAGCATTTT. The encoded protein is CASSIRDRGKDQPQHF.

CDR3 sequence (DNA): TGTGCCAGCAGCTTAGGCCTAATAGGGACTAGCGGGGGGGTAAATGAGCAGTTCTTC. It codes for CASSLGLIGTSGGVNEQFF. The rearrangement joins TRBV13 to TRBJ2-1, with 16 bases lining up with TRBD2. The CDR3 totals 19 residues. The ends lost 0 bases at V and 7 bases at J; junction bases unmatched: 9. CDR1 is PRHDT, CDR2 FYEKMQ, per germline (reference sequence).